This T cell receptor beta chain derives from a study of T-cell reconstitution after alpha-beta-depleted transplantation in children. The library targeted TCRbeta and was prepared with unique molecular identifiers. TCRdb re-derived calls from the PCR reads in MiXCR, one entry per CDR3 protein. The data show 900,000 or so distinct CDR3 sequences, about 15% seen once. This clonotype has a handful of counts. Its antigen is not identified. Findings and caveats of the study: Diversity and T-cell counts at one year after transplant derived mostly from new T cells. About two months after transplant, alpha-beta T cells reportedly came from several hundred expanded graft clones. Diversity of TCRbeta at day 60 was high in some patients, arising from surviving recipient T cells and thymic progenitors.

Germline V lookup: CDR1 SGHRS, CDR2 YFSETQ. This CDR3 spans 15 amino acids. The V segment lost 5 bases and the J segment 4 bases; nucleotides outside the gene matches: 10. This rearrangement joins TRBV5-1 to TRBJ2-3; 7 bases are a match to TRBD2. The TCR sequence derives from a male patient younger than 18 who had a stem cell transplant for acute lymphoblastic leukemia, so the T cells may come from the graft donor. The sequences come from PBMCs, mostly from graft donor cells, collected 360 days after TCRalphabeta/CD19-depleted stem cell transplant. This CDR3 reads CASRRELAVADTQYF. CDR3 DNA sequence: TGCGCCAGCAGGCGGGAGTTGGCCGTAGCAGATACGCAGTATTTT.